The rows below give T cell receptor beta chains drawn from one sample of a study of cytomegalovirus exposure and HLA in healthy donors. Sequencing used immunoSEQ multiplex PCR; TCRdb keeps in-frame clones, though not all of them. The table includes fewer than 250,000 clones, around 77% detected once. Input material: PBMCs. These receptor sequences come from a woman in her late teens or twenties in good health and CMV-seronegative. The CDR3 runs from the conserved cysteine through the conserved F or W. The D gene is left open where the match is weak. Size is stated for part of the rows, as once, few or many counts, or as a class when the clone is expanded.

v_call	j_call	clone_size	d_call	cdr3_aa	cdr3_nt
TRBV6-6	TRBJ1-2	NA	TRBD1	CASIYTRGTGPGGYTF	TGTGCCAGCATTTACACAAGGGGGACAGGACCGGGGGGCTACACCTTC
TRBV10-3	TRBJ1-2	NA	NA	CAITTGFSGYTF	TGTGCCATCACTACAGGTTTTTCAGGCTACACCTTC
TRBV6-1	TRBJ1-3	NA	TRBD1	CASSEGRQGGNTIYF	TGTGCCAGCAGTGAAGGCAGACAGGGTGGTAACACCATATATTTT
TRBV27	TRBJ2-7	NA	TRBD1	CASSFRQGGEQYF	TGTGCCAGCAGTTTCCGACAGGGGGGGGAGCAGTACTTC
TRBV4-3	TRBJ1-2	once	NA	CASSQARGQIGYGYTF	TGCGCCAGCAGCCAAGCCCGCGGGCAGATTGGCTATGGCTACACCTTC
TRBV7-3	TRBJ1-1	NA	NA	CASSSQGVNTEAFF	TGTGCCAGCAGCTCGCAGGGTGTTAACACTGAAGCTTTCTTT
TRBV5-1	TRBJ1-2	NA	NA	CASSAGTINYGYTF	TGCGCCAGCAGCGCGGGGACCATTAACTATGGCTACACCTTC
TRBV6-5	TRBJ2-7	NA	TRBD1	CASRRDRADSYEQYF	TGTGCCAGCAGGAGAGACAGGGCAGACTCCTACGAGCAGTACTTC
TRBV7-9	TRBJ2-3	few	TRBD2	CASSPLSSGGSADTQYF	TGTGCCAGCAGCCCGCTTAGTAGCGGGGGTTCCGCAGATACGCAGTATTTT
TRBV6-6	TRBJ1-2	NA	TRBD1	CASSYSVNRGGYTF	TGTGCCAGCAGTTACTCGGTCAACAGGGGTGGCTACACCTTC
TRBV5-6	TRBJ2-2	NA	TRBD1	CASSFRDRGDTGELFF	TGTGCCAGCAGCTTCCGGGACAGGGGGGACACCGGGGAGCTGTTTTTT
TRBV5-4	TRBJ2-3	NA	NA	CASRSGPLTDTQYF	TGTGCCAGCAGGAGCGGACCCCTCACAGATACGCAGTATTTT
TRBV29-1	TRBJ2-1	NA	NA	CSVFPRGNEQFF	TGCAGCGTTTTCCCCCGGGGCAATGAGCAGTTCTTC
TRBV30	TRBJ2-1	once	NA	CAWESEVVSYNEQFF	TGTGCCTGGGAATCTGAGGTAGTCTCCTACAATGAGCAGTTCTTC
TRBV15	TRBJ1-4	few	NA	CATSPPSPSNEKLFF	TGTGCCACCAGCCCCCCCTCCCCCTCTAATGAAAAACTGTTTTTT
TRBV19	TRBJ1-1	once	NA	CASTLGGAQNTEAFF	TGTGCCAGTACCCTGGGAGGGGCGCAGAACACTGAAGCTTTCTTT
TRBV29-1	TRBJ1-1	NA	TRBD1	CSAGGVSTEAFF	TGCAGCGCAGGGGGCGTAAGCACTGAAGCTTTCTTT
TRBV5-1	TRBJ1-2	NA	NA	CASSLGGGNGYTF	TGCGCCAGCAGCTTGGGAGGTGGAAATGGCTACACCTTC
TRBV5-1	TRBJ2-3	NA	NA	CASTEPGDTQYF	TGCGCCAGCACCGAACCCGGAGATACGCAGTATTTT
TRBV6-1	TRBJ2-7	few	TRBD1	CASSETGGADYEQYF	TGTGCCAGCAGCGAGACAGGGGGCGCCGACTACGAGCAGTACTTC
TRBV13	TRBJ1-4	few	TRBD1	CASSSRQGPTNEKLFF	TGTGCCAGCAGTAGCAGACAGGGCCCCACTAATGAAAAACTGTTTTTT
TRBV28	TRBJ2-7	NA	TRBD1	CASSLTGDQQYF	TGTGCCAGCAGTTTAACAGGGGACCAGCAGTACTTC
TRBV9	TRBJ2-7	NA	NA	CASSVGAEQYF	TGTGCCAGCAGCGTAGGGGCCGAGCAGTACTTC
TRBV19	TRBJ2-3	NA	TRBD2	CASTALAGGLDTQYF	TGTGCCAGTACTGCCCTAGCGGGGGGGCTGGATACGCAGTATTTT
TRBV7-8	TRBJ2-7	NA	TRBD2	CASSMTSGGAYEQYF	TGTGCCAGCAGCATGACTAGCGGGGGCGCCTACGAGCAGTACTTC
TRBV4-3	TRBJ1-2	NA	TRBD1	CASSQGTGPTAGYGYTF	TGCGCCAGCAGCCAAGGGACAGGGCCTACTGCCGGCTATGGCTACACCTTC
TRBV6-5	TRBJ1-2	NA	NA	CASKTQGNLNYGYTF	TGTGCCAGCAAGACACAGGGAAACCTTAACTATGGCTACACCTTC
TRBV27	TRBJ1-2	NA	NA	CASSFSGGGYTF	TGTGCCAGCAGTTTTTCGGGTGGGGGCTACACCTTC
TRBV19	TRBJ2-5	few	NA	CASSMGQGTETQYF	TGTGCCAGTAGTATGGGGCAGGGGACCGAGACCCAGTACTTC
TRBV2	TRBJ1-3	NA	NA	CASSEAMGGFFSGNTIYF	TGTGCCAGCAGTGAAGCAATGGGAGGTTTTTTCTCTGGAAACACCATATATTTT
TRBV6-1	TRBJ1-5	NA	NA	CASSELGDGQPQHF	TGTGCCAGCAGTGAACTAGGGGATGGTCAGCCCCAGCATTTT
TRBV11-2	TRBJ2-3	medium-sized	TRBD1	CASRTGPGDTQYF	TGTGCCAGCAGGACAGGGCCGGGAGATACGCAGTATTTT
TRBV7-2	TRBJ2-1	NA	TRBD2	CASSSGTTQQFF	TGTGCCAGCAGCTCCGGGACTACCCAGCAGTTCTTC
TRBV5-4	TRBJ2-6	NA	NA	CASSGGGTGANVLTF	TGTGCCAGCAGCGGAGGGGGCACCGGGGCCAACGTCCTGACTTTC
TRBV7-9	TRBJ2-7	NA	TRBD2	CSSSLGGASGEQYF	TGTTCCAGCAGCTTAGGTGGGGCTAGCGGTGAGCAGTACTTC
TRBV5-1	TRBJ1-5	once	NA	CASSLSGNSNQPQHF	TGCGCCAGCAGCTTGAGCGGGAATAGCAATCAGCCCCAGCATTTT
TRBV5-1	TRBJ2-1	once	TRBD1	CASSPPTDRYRLGNEQFF	TGCGCCAGCAGCCCACCAACGGACAGGTACCGATTGGGAAATGAGCAGTTCTTC
TRBV30	TRBJ1-4	NA	NA	CAWSDSGSPIYNEKLFF	TGTGCCTGGAGCGATAGTGGGAGCCCAATTTATAATGAAAAACTGTTTTTT
TRBV5-1	TRBJ2-5	NA	NA	CASSLQARTYQETQYF	TGCGCCAGCAGCTTACAGGCCCGAACGTACCAAGAGACCCAGTACTTC
TRBV6-1	TRBJ2-1	NA	TRBD2	CASSEGGAGDNEQFF	TGTGCCAGCAGTGAAGGTGGAGCGGGAGACAATGAGCAGTTCTTC
TRBV10-1	TRBJ2-3	few	TRBD2	CASSDSGRGPTDTQYF	TGCGCCAGCAGCGATAGCGGGAGGGGGCCCACAGATACGCAGTATTTT
TRBV27	TRBJ1-2	NA	TRBD1	CASTRGQGIAGYTF	TGTGCCAGCACCCGGGGACAGGGGATCGCTGGCTACACCTTC
TRBV2	TRBJ2-5	NA	TRBD1	CASSDGTSGGIRETQYF	TGTGCCAGCAGTGATGGGACGTCAGGGGGAATAAGGGAGACCCAGTACTTC
TRBV2	TRBJ2-5	NA	NA	CASTVQGNSETQYF	TGTGCCAGCACTGTCCAGGGAAATTCGGAGACCCAGTACTTC
TRBV19	TRBJ2-5	NA	TRBD2	CASSGGLAGGETQYF	TGTGCCAGTAGTGGGGGACTAGCGGGCGGGGAGACCCAGTACTTC
TRBV7-9	TRBJ1-2	NA	NA	CASSLSQGQYGYTF	TGTGCCAGCAGCTTATCACAGGGACAATATGGCTACACCTTC
TRBV4-2	TRBJ2-5	NA	TRBD1	CASSQRGQGPFGGTQYF	TGTGCCAGCAGCCAACGGGGACAGGGGCCTTTTGGGGGGACCCAGTACTTC
TRBV5-1	TRBJ1-5	few	NA	CASSLAPYQPQHF	TGCGCCAGCAGCTTGGCCCCATATCAGCCCCAGCATTTT
TRBV10-3	TRBJ2-7	NA	TRBD1	CAIAGGTGYEQYF	TGTGCCATTGCAGGGGGAACGGGCTACGAGCAGTACTTC
TRBV30	TRBJ1-5	NA	NA	CAWSRGREGNQPQHF	TGTGCCTGGAGTCGGGGGCGGGAGGGCAATCAGCCCCAGCATTTT
TRBV27	TRBJ1-1	NA	TRBD1	CASSFQGAWNTEAFF	TGTGCCAGCAGTTTTCAGGGGGCGTGGAACACTGAAGCTTTCTTT
TRBV6-5	TRBJ2-2	NA	NA	CASSPGLANTGELFF	TGTGCCAGCAGCCCGGGACTCGCGAACACCGGGGAGCTGTTTTTT